A selection of T cell receptor beta chains follows, all from one sample in a study of blood T cell repertoires in COVID-19. TCRdb's copy holds only in-frame clones and misses some; the assay was immunoSEQ multiplex PCR. The table has roughly 93,000 clones, 81% seen once. The specimen sequenced was peripheral blood. Source of these receptors: a woman of 80 years or more with acute or convalescent COVID-19. Both conserved end residues are part of each CDR3. Fields, in order: clone size, J gene, V gene, D gene, CDR3 protein, CDR3 DNA. A D gene is named only where the DNA matches it firmly. Clone size is given for some rows only: seen once, a few or many times, or a class if the clone is expanded.

>-|TRBJ1-4|TRBV7-9|TRBD1
CASSLGTGGEKLFF
TGTGCCAGCAGCTTAGGGACAGGGGGAGAAAAACTGTTTTTT
>-|TRBJ1-1|TRBV28|TRBD1
CATDRGMNTEAFF
TGTGCCACCGACAGGGGGATGAACACTGAAGCTTTCTTT
>-|TRBJ1-2|TRBV24-1|TRBD1
CATSERGQSGYTF
TGTGCCACCAGTGAGAGGGGACAGAGCGGCTACACCTTC
>-|TRBJ2-5|TRBV28|TRBD2
CASRPPAGAIQETQYF
TGTGCCAGCAGGCCCCCAGCGGGGGCAATCCAAGAGACCCAGTACTTC
>few|TRBJ1-2|TRBV6-2/TRBV6-3|TRBD1
CASSPPGTVYGYTF
TGTGCCAGCAGTCCCCCCGGGACAGTCTATGGCTACACCTTC
>few|TRBJ1-5|TRBV19|-
CASSIQGSGNQPQHF
TGTGCCAGTAGTATACAGGGGTCGGGCAATCAGCCCCAGCATTTT
>-|TRBJ2-7|TRBV28|-
CASCIPAGEQYF
TGTGCCAGCTGCATCCCCGCGGGAGAGCAGTACTTC
>-|TRBJ1-2|TRBV24-1|TRBD1
CATSDFGTVYGYTF
TGTGCCACCAGTGATTTCGGGACAGTCTATGGCTACACCTTC
>-|TRBJ2-2|TRBV3-1/TRBV3-2|TRBD1
CASSTRQGAGELFF
TGTGCCAGCAGCACGAGACAGGGGGCCGGGGAGCTGTTTTTT
>-|TRBJ1-2|TRBV6-2/TRBV6-3|-
CASSAPGGGYTF
TGTGCCAGCAGCGCCCCCGGGGGAGGCTACACCTTC
>-|TRBJ1-2|TRBV28|-
CASREGPRGPGYTF
TGTGCCAGCAGGGAAGGCCCACGAGGGCCTGGCTACACCTTC
>once|TRBJ1-1|TRBV7-8|TRBD1
CASRTDRGRTEAFF
TGTGCCAGCAGGACGGACAGGGGGCGAACTGAAGCTTTCTTT